These T cell receptor beta chains were read from a single sample in a study of cytomegalovirus exposure and HLA in healthy donors. Repertoires were generated with immunoSEQ multiplex PCR, while TCRdb's copy carries only in-frame clones and drops some. The table records some 200,000 clones, roughly 82% of them present only once. The sequenced sample was PBMCs. These receptors were collected from a woman aged 45-60 years in good health and CMV-seropositive. The CDR3 runs from the conserved cysteine through the conserved F or W. A D gene is named only where the DNA matches it firmly. Clone sizes are given selectively: once, few, many, or a class where the clone is expanded.

>TRBJ1-1|-|TRBV9|-
CASSGGTVHTEAFF
TGTGCCAGCAGCGGAGGGACTGTCCACACTGAAGCTTTCTTT
>TRBJ1-1|TRBD1|TRBV28|-
CASSLYRGPMNTEAFF
TGTGCCAGCAGTTTATACAGGGGGCCTATGAACACTGAAGCTTTCTTT
>TRBJ2-5|TRBD1|TRBV7-2|-
CASTGQGAVLGQYF
TGTGCCAGCACCGGACAGGGGGCGGTACTTGGACAGTACTTC
>TRBJ1-2|-|TRBV7-9|-
CASSLAGQGYGYTF
TGTGCCAGCAGCTTGGCTGGGCAGGGCTATGGCTACACCTTC
>TRBJ2-7|-|TRBV14|-
CASSQDNRPGSGYEQYF
TGTGCCAGCAGCCAAGATAATCGGCCAGGTTCGGGGTACGAGCAGTACTTC
>TRBJ1-2|-|TRBV6-6|-
CASRATGKGNYGYTF
TGTGCCAGCAGGGCGACAGGAAAAGGCAACTATGGCTACACCTTC
>TRBJ2-3|-|TRBV7-3|few
CASSLSGETQYF
TGTGCCAGCAGCTTAAGCGGGGAAACGCAGTATTTT
>TRBJ1-2|TRBD1|TRBV7-9|-
CASSRGSGTGRYGYTF
TGTGCCAGCAGCCGAGGTTCCGGGACAGGGAGATATGGCTACACCTTC
>TRBJ2-7|-|TRBV21-1|-
CASSKPDRTGLGYEQYF
TGTGCCAGCAGCAAACCCGATAGGACAGGGCTGGGCTACGAGCAGTACTTC
>TRBJ2-3|TRBD2|TRBV4-2|-
CASSQDWRGGDTQYF
TGTGCCAGCAGCCAAGACTGGCGGGGGGGGGATACGCAGTATTTT
>TRBJ1-6|TRBD1|TRBV19|-
CASSIEGTGKGSPLHF
TGTGCCAGTAGTATTGAGGGGACAGGCAAAGGATCACCCCTCCACTTT
>TRBJ2-3|TRBD2|TRBV11-2|-
CASSLERGGKRDTQYF
TGTGCCAGCAGCCTGGAGCGGGGGGGCAAGAGAGATACGCAGTATTTT
>TRBJ2-5|-|TRBV18|-
CASSPIGVETQYF
TGTGCCAGCTCACCTATAGGGGTGGAGACCCAGTACTTC
>TRBJ2-7|-|TRBV7-8|-
CASSTPGGGGYEQYF
TGTGCCAGCAGCACCCCCGGGGGCGGGGGCTACGAGCAGTACTTC
>TRBJ2-1|TRBD2|TRBV4-3|-
CASSQDLGGGQFF
TGCGCCAGCAGCCAAGATCTTGGCGGGGGGCAGTTCTTC
>TRBJ2-7|TRBD1|TRBV7-3|once
CASSGPGQPYEQYF
TGTGCCAGCAGCGGACCGGGACAGCCCTACGAGCAGTACTTC
>TRBJ2-3|-|TRBV7-9|-
CSSSWTGSSTDTQYF
TGTTCCAGCAGCTGGACCGGGAGTAGCACAGATACGCAGTATTTT
>TRBJ1-4|-|TRBV21-1|-
CASSKDEGQVTQDEKLFF
TGTGCCAGCAGCAAAGATGAGGGACAGGTCACGCAGGATGAAAAACTGTTTTTT
>TRBJ2-2|TRBD1|TRBV2|-
CASSWGTGFTGELFF
TGTGCCAGCAGCTGGGGGACAGGGTTTACCGGGGAGCTGTTTTTT
>TRBJ1-3|-|TRBV7-2|-
CASSPPAGSGNTIYF
TGTGCCAGCAGCCCGCCCGCGGGGAGCGGAAACACCATATATTTT
>TRBJ1-5|-|TRBV27|-
CASSPSTGNLGPQHF
TGTGCCAGCAGTCCTTCGACAGGTAACCTGGGGCCCCAGCATTTT
>TRBJ2-5|TRBD2|TRBV2|-
CASSEGGTSGFQETQYF
TGTGCCAGCAGTGAAGGGGGGACTAGCGGATTTCAAGAGACCCAGTACTTC
>TRBJ2-7|TRBD1|TRBV5-5|-
CASSLAGQGPYEQYF
TGTGCCAGCAGCTTGGCAGGACAGGGACCCTACGAGCAGTACTTC
>TRBJ1-3|-|TRBV9|-
CASRGGTGNTIYF
TGTGCCAGCCGTGGGGGGACTGGAAACACCATATATTTT
>TRBJ2-3|TRBD2|TRBV5-1|-
CASAGLVPDTQYF
TGCGCCAGCGCGGGACTAGTTCCAGATACGCAGTATTTT
>TRBJ2-2|-|TRBV7-5|-
CARSLSPGRANTGELFF
TGTGCCAGAAGCTTATCCCCGGGCAGGGCTAACACCGGGGAGCTGTTTTTT
>TRBJ2-2|TRBD2|TRBV6-1|-
CASSLRRDYLVF
TGTGCCAGCAGTTTACGCCGGGACTACCTTGTTTTT
>TRBJ1-5|-|TRBV2|-
CASSGGRESNQPQHF
TGTGCCAGCAGTGGAGGGCGTGAGAGCAATCAGCCCCAGCATTTT
>TRBJ2-7|-|TRBV11-2|-
CASSIPGGPYEQYF
TGTGCCAGCAGCATTCCGGGGGGCCCGTACGAGCAGTACTTC
>TRBJ1-3|-|TRBV27|-
CASSILNSGNTIYF
TGTGCCAGCAGTATCCTTAACTCTGGAAACACCATATATTTT
>TRBJ1-2|TRBD1|TRBV4-3|-
CASSQVTGTTNYGYTF
TGCGCCAGCAGCCAAGTGACAGGGACCACTAACTATGGCTACACCTTC
>TRBJ2-6|-|TRBV2|few
CASEHGGTVGGANVLTF
TGTGCCAGCGAGCATGGAGGTACCGTTGGTGGGGCCAACGTCCTGACTTTC
>TRBJ2-7|-|TRBV14|-
CASSPQGYEQYF
TGTGCCAGCAGCCCTCAGGGATACGAGCAGTACTTC
>TRBJ2-3|-|TRBV13|-
CASSLNRGKGHNTDTQYF
TGTGCCAGCAGCTTAAACCGGGGTAAGGGACACAACACAGATACGCAGTATTTT
>TRBJ1-2|-|TRBV6-6|-
CASSSVGYTF
TGTGCCAGCAGCTCAGTGGGCTACACCTTC
>TRBJ1-6|TRBD1|TRBV2|-
CASSGGQGYSPLHF
TGTGCCAGCAGTGGGGGACAGGGCTATTCACCCCTCCACTTT
>TRBJ1-3|-|TRBV18|-
CASSPPSGGDGNTIYF
TGTGCCAGCTCACCACCGTCGGGAGGGGACGGAAACACCATATATTTT
>TRBJ2-2|TRBD1|TRBV5-1|-
CASSPGDRENTGELFF
TGCGCCAGCAGCCCAGGGGACAGGGAAAACACCGGGGAGCTGTTTTTT
>TRBJ2-1|TRBD2|TRBV6-1|-
CASIIGLAGGNEQFF
TGTGCCAGCATAATAGGACTAGCGGGGGGCAATGAGCAGTTCTTC
>TRBJ2-7|TRBD2|TRBV4-3|few
CASSQERGSSYEQYF
TGCGCCAGCAGCCAAGAGCGGGGGAGCTCCTACGAGCAGTACTTC
>TRBJ2-2|TRBD2|TRBV11-1|-
CASTVTSGVTGELFF
TGTGCCAGCACCGTGACTAGCGGGGTGACCGGGGAGCTGTTTTTT
>TRBJ1-2|-|TRBV6-1|-
CASSEAPGGSGYTF
TGTGCCAGCAGTGAAGCACCAGGAGGATCTGGCTACACCTTC
>TRBJ1-2|-|TRBV29-1|-
CSVLLPRYGYTF
TGCAGCGTTCTGCTACCTCGGTATGGCTACACCTTC
>TRBJ2-5|TRBD2|TRBV5-4|-
CASSISGGAGETQYF
TGTGCCAGCAGCATAAGCGGGGGGGCCGGGGAGACCCAGTACTTC
>TRBJ2-1|TRBD2|TRBV5-4|-
CASSTGLAGDEQFF
TGTGCCAGCAGCACGGGACTAGCGGGGGACGAGCAGTTCTTC
>TRBJ2-5|TRBD2|TRBV27|-
CASSTGLAGEETQYF
TGTGCCAGCAGTACGGGACTAGCGGGGGAAGAGACCCAGTACTTC
>TRBJ2-2|-|TRBV6-4|-
CASSPFGGTGELFF
TGTGCCAGCAGTCCTTTTGGAGGCACCGGGGAGCTGTTTTTT